The clone carrying this TCR beta chain was seen a handful of times. Antigen unknown. Samples came from axillary lymph nodes draining the breast cancer. A single record per CDR3 protein comes from TCRdb applying MiXCR to the multiplex PCR reads. The table has 160,000 or so distinct CDR3 sequences, approximately 33% seen once. The record originates from a study of breast tumors, draining lymph nodes, adjacent tissues. Overall study results and limits: Luminal-like breast cancer showed significantly greater tumor-nontumor repertoire similarity than basal-like breast cancer did. The lymph node origin of tumor T cells was framed as consistent with a hypothesis, not demonstrated. The data were judged consistent with most tumor T cells coming from lymph node and expanding in tumor. Tumors had less TCR diversity than lymph nodes, more than nontumor tissue.

The CDR3 extends over 12 amino acids. After removal of 9 bases from V and 9 bases from J, the junction contained 11 bases not matched to a gene. CDR1 is MDHEN and CDR2 is SYDVKM in the germline V gene. Sequencing was performed on axillary lymph node tissue. The V and J genes are TRBV28 and TRBJ2-7, with 7 bases matching TRBD1. The sequence derives from a female donor with breast cancer. Some clones in this sample may be carry-over from other donors' samples. CDR3 in amino acids: CASATGLRMQYF. CDR3 DNA sequence: TGTGCCAGTGCGACAGGGTTACGGATGCAGTACTTC.